This TCR beta chain was identified in a study of OX40 agonist ivuxolimab in advanced cancers. Losses at the gene ends were 5 bases for V and 1 base for J; bases not matched to a gene: 4. CDR1 is MDHEN, CDR2 SYDVKM, per germline. CDR3 length: 14 amino acids. Sampling of blood occurred at baseline, cycle 4 day 1, and cycle 7 day 1. Using immunoSEQ multiplex PCR, the repertoire was profiled, and TCRdb retains in-frame clones only, with some absent. Altogether some 77,000 clones are present, roughly 91% being singletons, with the ten largest covering roughly 5.8%. This clonotype originated in an adult with an advanced solid tumor such as melanoma, head and neck, liver or kidney cancer. The chain couples TRBV28 to TRBJ2-7; TRBD1 agrees at 8 bases. The material was CD4+ or CD8+ T cells sorted from blood, obtained in a trial of the OX40 agonist ivuxolimab. The CDR3 reads CASSRQGASYEQYF. The CDR3 DNA follows: TGTGCCAGCAGTAGGCAGGGGGCATCCTACGAGCAGTACTTC.